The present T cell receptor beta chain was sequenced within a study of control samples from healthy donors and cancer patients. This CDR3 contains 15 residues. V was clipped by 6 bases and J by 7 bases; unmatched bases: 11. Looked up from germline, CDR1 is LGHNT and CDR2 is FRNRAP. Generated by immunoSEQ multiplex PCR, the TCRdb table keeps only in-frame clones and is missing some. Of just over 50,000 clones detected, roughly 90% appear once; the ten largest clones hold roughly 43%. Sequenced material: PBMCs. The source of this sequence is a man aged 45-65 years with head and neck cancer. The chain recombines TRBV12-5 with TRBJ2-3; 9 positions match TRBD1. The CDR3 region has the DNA TGTGCTAGTGGCCCAGGACAGGGGAGCGTAAATACGCAGTATTTT. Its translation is CASGPGQGSVNTQYF.